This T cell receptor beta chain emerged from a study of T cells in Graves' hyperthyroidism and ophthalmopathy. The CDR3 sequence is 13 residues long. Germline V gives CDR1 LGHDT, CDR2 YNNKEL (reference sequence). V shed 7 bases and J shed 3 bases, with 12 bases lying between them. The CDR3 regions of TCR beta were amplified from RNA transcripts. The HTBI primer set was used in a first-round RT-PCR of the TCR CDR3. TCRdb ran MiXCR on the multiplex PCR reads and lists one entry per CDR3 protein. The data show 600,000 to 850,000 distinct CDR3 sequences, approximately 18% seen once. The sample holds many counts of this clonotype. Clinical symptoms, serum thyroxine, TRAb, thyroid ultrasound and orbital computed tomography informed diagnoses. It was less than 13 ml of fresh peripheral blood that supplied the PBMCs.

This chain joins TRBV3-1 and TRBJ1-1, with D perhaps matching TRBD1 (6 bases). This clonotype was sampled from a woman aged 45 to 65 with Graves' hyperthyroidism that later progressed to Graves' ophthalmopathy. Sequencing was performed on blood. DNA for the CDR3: TGTGCCAGCAACATCAGGGGACACACTGAAGCTTTCTTT. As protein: CASNIRGHTEAFF. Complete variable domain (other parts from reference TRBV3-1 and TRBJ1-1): DTAVSQTPKYLVTQMGNDKSIKCEQNLGHDTMYWYKQDSKKFLKIMFSYNNKELIINETVPNRFSPKSPDKAHLNLHINSLELGDSAVYFCASNIRGHTEAFFGQGTRLTVV.